A single sample is the source of the 10 T cell receptor beta chains below, sequenced in a study of blood T cell repertoires in COVID-19. Assay used: immunoSEQ multiplex PCR; TCRdb lists only in-frame clones, some missing. The repertoire holds roughly 64,000 clones, with 86% as singletons. Sequenced sample: peripheral blood. The receptor source for this set is a man aged 45 to 65 with active COVID-19.

A single count supports this clone. V gene TRBV7-3 combines with J gene TRBJ2-6; D not certain. The CDR3 is 15 residues long. Germline CDR1 reads SGHTA; CDR2 reads FQGTGA. The V gene lost 5 bases and the J gene lost 2 bases, with 10 bases spanning the gap. The CDR3 here is CASSPQFAGANVLTF. DNA of the CDR3: TGTGCCAGCAGCCCACAATTTGCTGGGGCCAACGTCCTGACTTTC.

The rearrangement uses TRBV6-5 and TRBJ1-1, with 7 nucleotides matching TRBD1. J gave up 8 bases and V 6 bases, and 12 bases lay outside the gene matches. This CDR3 has 14 residues. Germline V lookup: CDR1 MNHEY, CDR2 SVGAGI. CDR3 protein: CASSNRDSKEEAFF. CDR3 bases: TGTGCCAGCAGCAACCGGGACAGTAAGGAGGAAGCTTTCTTT.

A word on this clone: At one boundary the junction diverges from the germline segment, which might be a read error. The chain carries TRBV2 and TRBJ1-5; D not certain. The CDR3 has 15 residues. The germline V gene has CDR1 SNHLY and CDR2 FYNNEI. CDR3 nucleotides: TGTGCCAGCACTGAAGAACGACACAGCAATCAGCCCCAGCATTTT. Translated: CASTEERHSNQPQHF.

The rearrangement links TRBV27 to TRBJ1-1; a possible D gene is TRBD1 (5 bases). Germline CDR1 reads MNHEY; CDR2 reads SMNVEV (reference sequence). V lost 8 bases and J lost 8, with 15 bases in between. The CDR3 covers 12 residues. The CDR3: CASLSGGLEAFF. Written as DNA, the CDR3 is TGTGCCAGCCTTTCGGGGGGACTGGAAGCTTTCTTT.

V usage is TRBV5-4 and J usage is TRBJ2-3; 11 nucleotides agree with TRBD2. CDR3 length: 16 residues. The J segment lost 2 bases and the V segment lost 4 bases, leaving 6 bases of the junction unmatched. The germline CDR1 and CDR2 sequences are SGHNT and YYREEE (reference sequence). CDR3: CASSKIAGGDTDTQYF. The CDR3 DNA is TGTGCCAGCAGCAAAATAGCGGGAGGGGACACAGATACGCAGTATTTT. Complete variable domain (other parts from reference TRBV5-4 and TRBJ2-3): ETGVTQSPTHLIKTRGQQVTLRCSSQSGHNTVSWYQQALGQGPQFIFQYYREEENGRGNFPPRFSGLQFPNYSSELNVNALELDDSALYLCASSKIAGGDTDTQYFGPGTRLTVL.

The genes are TRBV6-6 and TRBJ2-7, with D uncertain. Per the germline V gene, CDR1 is MNHNY and CDR2 is SVGAGI (reference sequence). CDR3 size: 13 residues. V lost 2 bases, J lost 3 bases, and 8 bases lay in between. CDR3 DNA: TGTGCCAGCAGTTACGATGTCTACTACGAGCAGTACTTC. This gives the protein CASSYDVYYEQYF.

This clone was picked up one time. The V and J genes are TRBV18 and TRBJ2-7, with 10 nucleotides matching TRBD1. V dropped 3 bases and J dropped 5; count of bases not matched to a gene: 16. CDR3 length: 18 residues. Germline V gene lookup returns CDR1 KGHSH and CDR2 LQKENI. CDR3 nucleotide sequence: TGTGCCAGCTCACCCCGGGGCCCCAGCGGGACAGGGGTAAACGAGCAGTACTTC. Its protein product is CASSPRGPSGTGVNEQYF.

The J gene is TRBJ2-2, the V gene TRBV5-1; 7 bases are a match to TRBD2. Looked up from germline, CDR1 is SGHRS and CDR2 is YFSETQ. J gave up 3 bases and V 0 bases, and 2 bases lay outside the gene matches. CDR3 length equals 15 residues. The CDR3, as DNA: TGCGCCAGCAGCTTGGCTAGCGGCTACACCGGGGAGCTGTTTTTT. Its protein product is CASSLASGYTGELFF.

This sequence joins TRBV28 and TRBJ1-5; tentative D call: TRBD1 (6 bases). The CDR3 has 14 amino acids. Deletions cut 2 bases from V and 11 bases from J, with 16 bases between. Germline V gives CDR1 MDHEN, CDR2 SYDVKM. The CDR3 bases are TGTGCCAGCAGTTTAGCAGGGGATCAGGTGGCCCAGCATTTT. It codes for CASSLAGDQVAQHF.

This clone was observed once. This rearrangement joins TRBV5-6 to TRBJ2-3, with 7 bases matching TRBD2. The V gene's germline CDR1 is SGHDT and CDR2 YYEEEE. The length of the CDR3 is 13 residues. Germline trimming cut 9 bases from V and 5 bases from J; bases unmatched to any gene: 9. Written as DNA, the CDR3 is TGTGCCACCAAAACGGGAGGAATAGATACGCAGTATTTT. It codes for CATKTGGIDTQYF.